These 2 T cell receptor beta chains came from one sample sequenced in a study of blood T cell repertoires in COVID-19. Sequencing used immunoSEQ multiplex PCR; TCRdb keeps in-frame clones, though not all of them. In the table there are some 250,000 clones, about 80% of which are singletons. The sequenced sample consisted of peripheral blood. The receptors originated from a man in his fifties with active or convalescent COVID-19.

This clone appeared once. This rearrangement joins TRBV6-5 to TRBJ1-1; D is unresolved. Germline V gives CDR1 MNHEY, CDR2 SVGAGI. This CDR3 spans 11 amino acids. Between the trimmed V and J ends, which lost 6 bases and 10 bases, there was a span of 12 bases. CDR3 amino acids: CASRSGRGAFF. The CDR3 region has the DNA TGTGCCAGCAGGTCGGGTCGCGGAGCTTTCTTT.

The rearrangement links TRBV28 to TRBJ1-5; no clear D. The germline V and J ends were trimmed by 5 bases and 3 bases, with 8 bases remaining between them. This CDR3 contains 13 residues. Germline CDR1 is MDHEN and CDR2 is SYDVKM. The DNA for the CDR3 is TGTGCCAGCAGTACGGGAACCAATCAGCCCCAGCATTTT. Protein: CASSTGTNQPQHF.